This T cell receptor (beta chain) came from a study of identical twins. Findings and limits, study-wide: Cross-sectional statistics, not tracking of the same donors, supported the conclusions.

Concerning this clonotype: Antigen specificity is unknown.

The germline V gene has CDR1 SGHRS and CDR2 YFSETQ. V lost 7 bases and J lost 1; bases outside the gene matches: 5. This CDR3 spans 15 amino acids. TCRdb called the 5' RACE reads again in MiXCR, with one record for every CDR3 protein. The repertoire has about 550,000 distinct CDR3 sequences, 20% to 25% of them found once; the top ten carry approximately 0.52%. The same data also contributed to another study, on yellow fever vaccine responses in identical twins. That work contributes: Twins reportedly appeared to share part of their vaccine T cell response while keeping part individual.

Sequencing was performed on CD4+ T cells sorted from blood. This clonotype was obtained from a woman aged 18-35 years in good health. This sequence joins TRBV5-1 and TRBJ2-6; 7 nucleotides line up with TRBD2. The CDR3 nucleotides read TGCGCCAGCCTCCCGGGGGGTTCTGGGGCCAACGTCCTGACTTTC. It encodes CASLPGGSGANVLTF.